Sequencing of this T cell receptor beta chain was carried out in a study of control samples from healthy donors and cancer patients. Sequenced by immunoSEQ multiplex PCR; TCRdb stores in-frame clones only, minus some. In the table there are around 100,000 clones, about 89% of which are singletons. The TCR was taken from a man aged 25 to 45 in good health. Sequencing input: blood.

CDR3 coding DNA: TGTGCCACCAGCGGTGGAGGTCCCAAAAACATTCAGTACTTC. Amino acids: CATSGGGPKNIQYF. V usage is TRBV15 and J usage is TRBJ2-4, with D perhaps TRBD2 (5 bases). The germline gives CDR1 LNHNV, CDR2 YYDKDF (reference sequence). The CDR3 extends over 14 amino acids. V was cut by 5 bases and J by 2 bases, with 10 bases left in between.